These 20 T cell receptor beta chains came from one sample sequenced in a study of radiation and T cells in renal cell carcinoma. Assay: immunoSEQ multiplex PCR; the TCRdb copy retains only in-frame clones and omits some. Among 20,000 to 30,000 clones listed, roughly 60% were seen once. Treatment indicated: treatment-naive control, cytoreductive nephrectomy. This material consisted of tumor tissue, taken from a patient whose treatment was nephrectomy without radiotherapy. Every receptor here comes from a man in his forties with renal cell carcinoma.

This clone was recorded once. This sequence joins TRBV28 and TRBJ2-3, with no clear D. V lost 4 bases and J 1 base, leaving 6 bases between the germline ends. Germline V CDR1 and CDR2: MDHEN, SYDVKM. CDR3 length equals 13 residues. CDR3 nucleotide sequence: TGTGCCAGCAGTTATACAGGCACAGATACGCAGTATTTT. Translation: CASSYTGTDTQYF.

The chain combines TRBV7-2 with TRBJ2-3; D gene unclear. The germline V gene encodes CDR1 SGHTA and CDR2 FQGNSA. CDR3 length: 11 amino acids. V was trimmed by 1 base and J by 8 bases, leaving 4 bases between them. This CDR3 is CASSLEFTQYF. In nucleotides, the CDR3 is TGTGCCAGCAGCTTAGAGTTTACGCAGTATTTT.

This chain uses TRBV7-3 with TRBJ1-6, with D unclear. In germline, CDR1 is SGHTA, CDR2 FQGTGA. The V and J ends lost 1 base and 9 bases respectively, with 13 bases between them. The CDR3 has 15 residues. The CDR3 sequence: CASSLIGNAGSPLHF. The CDR3 coding sequence is TGTGCCAGCAGCTTAATAGGGAACGCCGGTTCACCCCTCCACTTT.

The J gene is TRBJ2-7, the V gene TRBV6-5; TRBD2 matches 7 bases. Germline CDR1 reads MNHEY; CDR2 reads SVGAGI. The CDR3 is made up of 15 amino acids. V gave up 6 bases and J gave up 5 bases; unmatched junction bases: 13. The DNA of the CDR3 is TGTGCCAGCAGGTGGGGTGGCGGGAGTCGGGACGAGCAGTACTTC. Amino acids: CASRWGGGSRDEQYF.

The V gene is TRBV18, the J gene TRBJ1-2; TRBD1 agrees at 9 bases. This CDR3 is 17 amino acids long. J gave up 2 bases and V 3 bases, and 10 bases lay outside the gene matches. Germline V CDR1 and CDR2: KGHSH, LQKENI. The CDR3 DNA follows: TGTGCCAGCTCACCTAAGAGGGACAGGGAAGGGAACTATGGCTACACCTTC. It translates to CASSPKRDREGNYGYTF.

The rearrangement joins TRBV27 to TRBJ1-2; D gene uncertain. Trimming removed 3 bases at V and 7 bases at J, with 12 bases between. Germline V lookup: CDR1 MNHEY, CDR2 SMNVEV (reference sequence). The CDR3 consists of 13 residues. CDR3 in DNA: TGTGCCAGCAGTTTTGGGGTGGCCTTTGGCTACACCTTC. Its protein product is CASSFGVAFGYTF.

The chain carries TRBV4-2 and TRBJ2-3; TRBD2 matches 9 bases. The CDR3 extends over 20 amino acids. The V gene's germline CDR1 is LGHNA and CDR2 YNFKEQ. V shed 0 bases and J 6 bases; nucleotides not matched to a gene: 19. CDR3: CASSQDRGGELAGARDTQYF. The DNA of the CDR3 is TGTGCCAGCAGCCAAGATCGGGGCGGGGAACTAGCGGGTGCTCGGGATACGCAGTATTTT.

This rearrangement joins TRBV11-2 to TRBJ2-1, with 11 bases fitting TRBD2. Germline V lookup: CDR1 SGHAT, CDR2 FQNNGV. The CDR3 loop spans 14 amino acids. V dropped 4 bases and J dropped 9; count of bases not matched to a gene: 5. CDR3 residues: CASSYSGRVGEQFF. CDR3 DNA sequence: TGTGCCAGCAGCTATAGCGGGAGGGTGGGTGAGCAGTTCTTC.

The chain joins TRBV27 to TRBJ1-1; 7 nucleotides align to TRBD1. The CDR3 loop spans 13 amino acids. Germline assignment: CDR1 MNHEY and CDR2 SMNVEV (reference sequence). The trim removed 5 bases at V and 8 bases at J, leaving 8 bases unmatched. This chain's CDR3 is CASSAGTAGEAFF. The CDR3 nucleotides read TGTGCCAGCAGTGCGGGGACAGCCGGGGAAGCTTTCTTT.

This clone came up a few times. The chain combines TRBV7-3 with TRBJ2-6; D is undetermined. The V gene lost 5 bases and the J gene lost 0 bases, with 8 bases spanning the gap. Germline V gene lookup returns CDR1 SGHTA and CDR2 FQGTGA. The CDR3 covers 15 residues. The CDR3 is CASSPDRSGANVLTF. The CDR3 DNA follows: TGTGCCAGCAGCCCAGATCGCTCTGGGGCCAACGTCCTGACTTTC.

This clone was detected only a few times. This rearrangement joins TRBV20-1 to TRBJ1-2; possible D gene TRBD1, 6 bases. The germline gives CDR1 DFQATT, CDR2 SNEGSKA (reference sequence). Trimming took off 4 bases at V and 8 bases at J, with 11 bases between the two ends. CDR3 length: 11 amino acids. The CDR3 region has the DNA TGCAGTGCTATTCAGGGGCAAGGCTACACCTTC. This gives the protein CSAIQGQGYTF.

This clone was counted only a few times. The V call is TRBV9, the J call TRBJ2-7; D unclear. Germline CDR1 is SGDLS and CDR2 is YYNGEE. The length of the CDR3 is 12 residues. V dropped 2 bases and J dropped 3 bases, with 6 bases sitting between them. CDR3: CASSVGLYEQYV. CDR3 bases: TGTGCCAGCAGCGTTGGTCTCTACGAGCAGTACGTC.

The chain carries TRBV2 and TRBJ2-3, with D tentatively TRBD2 (5 bases). Germline assignment: CDR1 SNHLY and CDR2 FYNNEI. This CDR3 spans 15 amino acids. The ends were cut back, 5 bases at V and 0 bases at J, with 12 bases in the middle. CDR3 loop: CASSPERTSTDTQYF. The DNA for the CDR3 is TGTGCCAGCAGTCCGGAGCGGACTAGCACAGATACGCAGTATTTT.

The J gene is TRBJ1-2, the V gene TRBV11-2; 8 nucleotides line up with TRBD1. The V segment lost 5 bases and the J segment 8 bases; nucleotides outside the gene matches: 10. The CDR3 runs 14 residues. The germline CDR1 and CDR2 sequences are SGHAT and FQNNGV. CDR3 protein: CASSPGQGRRGYTF. CDR3 bases: TGTGCCAGCAGCCCCGGACAGGGTCGTAGGGGCTACACCTTC.

This chain connects TRBV2 to TRBJ1-2; 12 nucleotides align to TRBD1. V lost 4 bases and J lost 8; bases outside the gene matches: 8. CDR1 and CDR2 from the germline V gene are SNHLY and FYNNEI. There are 15 residues in the CDR3. CDR3 sequence (DNA): TGTGCCAGCAGTGGCCGGGACAGGGGGCTTACCGGCTACACCTTC. Its translation: CASSGRDRGLTGYTF.

This clone is categorized as large (0.1 to 1%). V usage is TRBV29-1 and J usage is TRBJ1-1; 8 bases map to TRBD1. CDR3 size: 15 residues. The V segment lost 3 bases and the J segment 1 base; nucleotides outside the gene matches: 7. Germline V lookup: CDR1 SQVTM, CDR2 ANQGSEA. In nucleotides, the CDR3 is TGCAGCGTTGATAGCCGGACAGGGACGAACACTGAAGCTTTCTTT. It yields the protein CSVDSRTGTNTEAFF. The whole variable domain, remainder taken from reference TRBV29-1 and TRBJ1-1, is SAVISQKPSRDICQRGTSLTIQCQVDSQVTMMFWYRQQPGQSLTLIATANQGSEATYESGFVIDKFPISRPNLTFSTLTVSNMSPEDSSIYLCSVDSRTGTNTEAFFGQGTRLTVV.

The V gene is TRBV20-1, the J gene TRBJ1-1; D gene ambiguous. With 2 bases removed from V and 3 bases from J, the gap between germline ends came to 4 bases. From germline, CDR1 is DFQATT and CDR2 SNEGSKA (reference sequence). The CDR3 runs to 11 residues. The CDR3 nucleotides read TGCAGTGCTAGAAAACACACTGAAGCTTTCTTT. Translated, it gives CSARKHTEAFF.

In this sample, this clone turned up a few times. This rearrangement joins TRBV6-1 to TRBJ2-7; D perhaps matches TRBD1 (6 bases). The CDR3 is 13 residues long. Trimming shortened V by 10 bases and J by 3 bases, and 16 bases separated the two germline ends. CDR1 and CDR2 (germline): MNHNS, SASEGT. The CDR3 loop is CATSQGLLYEQYV. The DNA of the CDR3 is TGTGCCACCTCACAGGGCCTTCTCTACGAGCAGTACGTC.

This clone was detected ten times or more. CDR3 amino acids: CASSSTGEETQYF. CDR3 bases: TGTGCCAGCAGCTCCACAGGGGAAGAGACCCAGTACTTC. This chain links TRBV27 with TRBJ2-5, with 7 bases fitting TRBD1. The germline V gene has CDR1 MNHEY and CDR2 SMNVEV (reference sequence). Trimming took 6 bases from V and 3 from J; bases not matched to a gene: 4. The CDR3 is made up of 13 amino acids.

The rearrangement uses TRBV29-1 and TRBJ2-3; D uncertain. The CDR3 extends over 11 amino acids. Per the germline V gene, CDR1 is SQVTM and CDR2 is ANQGSEA. The V end was cut by 6 bases, the J end by 6 bases, with 10 bases between. CDR3 in DNA: TGCAGCGTGGCGAGTGGGGATACGCAGTATTTT. Encoded protein: CSVASGDTQYF.